These 6 T cell receptor beta chains originate from one sample sequenced in a study of blood T cell repertoires in COVID-19. Some clones are missing from TCRdb's copy, which holds only in-frame ones; the method was immunoSEQ multiplex PCR. Among approximately 350,000 clones listed, approximately 88% were seen once. What was sequenced was peripheral blood. The receptor source for this set is a man aged 35 to 55 with acute or convalescent COVID-19.

This clone was counted only a few times. V is TRBV2 and J is TRBJ2-2; TRBD2 is a possible D gene (6 bases). Per germline, CDR1 SNHLY and CDR2 FYNNEI. The CDR3 covers 16 residues. Trimming left V 7 bases short and J 6 bases short, with 21 bases between. CDR3 residues: CASTGSGPSLSGELFF. The CDR3 DNA reads TGTGCCAGCACCGGAAGCGGGCCTAGCCTGTCCGGGGAGCTGTTTTTT.

The J gene is TRBJ1-4, the V gene TRBV4-1, with D perhaps matching TRBD1 (5 bases). The CDR3 is 15 residues long. Germline V lookup: CDR1 MGHRA, CDR2 YSYEKL. Trimming removed 3 bases at V and 12 bases at J, with 20 bases between. This chain's CDR3 is CASSQVRGSTQELFF. DNA of the CDR3: TGCGCCAGCAGCCAGGTTCGGGGGAGTACCCAGGAACTGTTTTTT.

The chain combines TRBV19 with TRBJ1-4; D gene uncertain. The length of the CDR3 is 12 residues. The ends were cut back, 3 bases at V and 11 bases at J, with 10 bases in the middle. The germline gives CDR1 LNHDA, CDR2 SQIVND (reference sequence). This CDR3 reads CASSMEGYKLFF. The CDR3 DNA is TGTGCCAGTAGTATGGAGGGATACAAACTGTTTTTT.

This clone is a singleton in its sample. V usage is TRBV27 and J usage is TRBJ2-5, with TRBD2 matching 9 bases. This CDR3 is 17 amino acids long. In germline, CDR1 is MNHEY, CDR2 SMNVEV (reference sequence). The V gene end was trimmed by 3 bases and the J gene end by 5 bases; junction bases not matched to a gene: 13. Here the CDR3 reads CASSLGFGGRVGETQYF. CDR3 nucleotides: TGTGCCAGCAGTTTGGGTTTCGGCGGGAGGGTCGGCGAGACCCAGTACTTC.

The chain is built from TRBV9 and TRBJ2-7; D might be TRBD1 (5 bases). This CDR3 region has 15 residues. With 0 bases removed from V and 4 bases from J, the gap between germline ends came to 14 bases. CDR1 is SGDLS and CDR2 is YYNGEE in the germline V gene. Here the CDR3 DNA reads TGTGCCAGCAGCGTAGCCGACAGCCGCTCTTACGAGCAGTACTTC. Its translation: CASSVADSRSYEQYF.

The chain employs TRBV30 and TRBJ1-1; no reliable D call. From germline, CDR1 is GTSNPN and CDR2 SVGIG (reference sequence). The CDR3 contains 13 residues. Trimming took 3 bases from V and 3 from J, leaving 11 bases between them. The CDR3 protein is CAWRLERDTEAFF. The CDR3 region has the DNA TGTGCCTGGAGGTTAGAACGGGACACTGAAGCTTTCTTT.